This TCR beta chain derives from a study of OX40 agonist ivuxolimab in advanced cancers. Study-level background: Ivuxolimab is an agonistic anti-OX40 (CD134) antibody, and patients were treated with it.

Clones were sequenced by immunoSEQ multiplex PCR, and TCRdb holds only the in-frame ones, with some missing. The sample records roughly 75,000 clones, around 83% being singletons. The sequences come from CD4+ or CD8+ T cells sorted from blood, collected in a trial of the OX40 agonist ivuxolimab. The sequence came from an adult with an advanced solid tumor such as melanoma, head and neck, liver or kidney cancer.

CDR3 in DNA: TGTGCCACAAGTTTCATTAGCGGGAGGGCCCAAAACTCCGAGCAGTACTTC. This codes for CATSFISGRAQNSEQYF. The chain combines TRBV28 with TRBJ2-7, with 11 bases that match TRBD2. The ends lost 10 bases at V and 6 bases at J; junction bases unmatched: 20. Germline V gene sequence: CDR1 MDHEN, CDR2 SYDVKM. CDR3 size: 17 residues.